The T cell receptor beta chain under discussion was sequenced for a study of regulatory T cells in long-lasting Graves disease. General study findings and limits: Persistent Graves' disease cases displayed lower TCR diversity than newly diagnosed ones. Study of thyroid tissue was not done, with only peripheral blood studied.

Germline values: CDR1 SGHTA, CDR2 FQGNSA. V was shortened by 2 bases and J by 7 bases, with 12 bases between the two germline ends. The CDR3 totals 15 residues. For TCR beta, libraries came from iRepertoire HTBI primers and Arm-PCR of CDR3 regions. MiXCR, run by TCRdb on the multiplex PCR reads, gives a single entry per CDR3 protein. The sample yields almost 350,000 distinct CDR3 sequences, around 19% seen once. Many counts were recorded for this clonotype. Its antigen is unidentified. Stated time point: persistent/refractory GD, antithyroid drugs over 5 years with positive TRAb. RNA from PBMCs was the source of the TCR library. From an endocrinology department in Xi'an, China, came the patients.

The starting material was peripheral blood mononuclear cells (PBMCs), obtained when the disease was refractory, from a patient treated with antithyroid drugs. The TCR originated in a female donor with Graves disease. The V call is TRBV7-2, the J call TRBJ1-6; D call uncertain. The CDR3 sequence is CASSLKAGRNSPLHF. Written as DNA, the CDR3 is TGTGCCAGCAGCTTAAAAGCCGGCAGGAATTCACCCCTCCACTTT.